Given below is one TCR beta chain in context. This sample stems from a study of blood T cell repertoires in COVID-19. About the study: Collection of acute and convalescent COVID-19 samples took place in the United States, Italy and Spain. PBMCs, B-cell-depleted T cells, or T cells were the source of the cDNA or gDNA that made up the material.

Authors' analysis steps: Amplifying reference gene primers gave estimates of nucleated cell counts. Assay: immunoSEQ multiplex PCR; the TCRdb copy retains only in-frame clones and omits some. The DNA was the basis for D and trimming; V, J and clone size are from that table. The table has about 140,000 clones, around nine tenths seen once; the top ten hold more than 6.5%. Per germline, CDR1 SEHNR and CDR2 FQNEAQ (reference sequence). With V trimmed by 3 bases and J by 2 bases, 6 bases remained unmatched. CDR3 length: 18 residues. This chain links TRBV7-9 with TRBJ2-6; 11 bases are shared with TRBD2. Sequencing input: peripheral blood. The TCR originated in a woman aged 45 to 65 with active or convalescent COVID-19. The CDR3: CASSFIAGGLPGANVLTF. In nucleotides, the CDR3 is TGTGCCAGCAGCTTCATAGCGGGAGGGCTTCCTGGGGCCAACGTCCTGACTTTC.